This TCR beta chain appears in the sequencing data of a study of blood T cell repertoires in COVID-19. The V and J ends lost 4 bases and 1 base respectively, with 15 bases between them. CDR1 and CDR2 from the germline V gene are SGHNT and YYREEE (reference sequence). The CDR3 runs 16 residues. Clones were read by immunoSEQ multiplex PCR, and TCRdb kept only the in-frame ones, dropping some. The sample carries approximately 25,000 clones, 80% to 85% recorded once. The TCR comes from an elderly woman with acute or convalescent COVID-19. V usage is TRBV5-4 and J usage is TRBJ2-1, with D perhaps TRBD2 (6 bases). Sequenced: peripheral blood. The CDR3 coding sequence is TGTGCCAGCAGCCTGCCTGGCGGGGATTCCTACAATGAGCAGTTCTTC. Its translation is CASSLPGGDSYNEQFF.